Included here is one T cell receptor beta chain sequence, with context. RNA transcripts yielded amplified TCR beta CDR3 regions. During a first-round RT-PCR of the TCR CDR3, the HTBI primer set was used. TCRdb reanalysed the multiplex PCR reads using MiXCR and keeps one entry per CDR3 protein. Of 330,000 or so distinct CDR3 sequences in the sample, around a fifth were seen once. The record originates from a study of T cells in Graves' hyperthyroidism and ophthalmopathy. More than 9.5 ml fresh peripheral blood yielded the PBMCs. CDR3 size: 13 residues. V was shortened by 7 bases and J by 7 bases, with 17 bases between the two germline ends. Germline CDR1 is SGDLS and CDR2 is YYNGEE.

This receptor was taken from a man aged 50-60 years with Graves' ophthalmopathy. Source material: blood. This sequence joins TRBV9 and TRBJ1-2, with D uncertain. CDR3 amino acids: CASRPSDVAGYTF. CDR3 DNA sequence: TGTGCCAGCCGACCCTCGGACGTAGCTGGCTACACCTTC.